A single sample gave rise to the 27 T cell receptor beta chains below, sequenced in a study of blood T cell repertoires in COVID-19. TCRdb's table, derived via immunoSEQ multiplex PCR, lists solely in-frame clones and lacks some. This sample has roughly 250,000 clones, with roughly 88% found just once. The material sequenced was peripheral blood. These receptors all stem from a human donor with COVID-19, enrolled during active disease. The donor label of this sample is uncertain.

This chain uses TRBV6-6 with TRBJ1-2; D is unresolved. The V end lost 2 bases, the J end lost 2 bases, and 12 bases lay between the germline ends. There are 15 residues in the CDR3. The V gene's germline CDR1 is MNHNY and CDR2 SVGAGI (reference sequence). CDR3 DNA: TGTGCCAGCAGTTACAGTCAGGCCGAGAACTATGGCTACACCTTC. This sequence encodes CASSYSQAENYGYTF.

The gene calls are TRBV6-5 and TRBJ1-2; 7 bases align to TRBD1. CDR1 and CDR2 from the germline V gene are MNHEY and SVGAGI. The V segment lost 6 bases and the J segment 4 bases; nucleotides outside the gene matches: 8. CDR3 length: 14 residues. The DNA for the CDR3 is TGTGCCAGCAGGCTGGACAGGAGTGGCTATGGCTACACCTTC. Translated, it gives CASRLDRSGYGYTF.

The gene calls are TRBV5-1 and TRBJ2-1, with 7 bases that match TRBD2. V gave up 4 bases and J gave up 1 base; unmatched junction bases: 5. Germline lookup yields CDR1 SGHRS and CDR2 YFSETQ. The length of the CDR3 is 15 residues. The CDR3 nucleotides are TGCGCCAGCAGCCCTAAAGCGGGATCCTACAATGAGCAGTTCTTC. Protein sequence: CASSPKAGSYNEQFF.

The V and J genes are TRBV6-2 or TRBV6-3 and TRBJ1-1; TRBD1 matches 9 bases. V lost 0 bases and J lost 4; bases outside the gene matches: 9. Per germline, CDR1 MNHEY and CDR2 SVGEGT. This CDR3 has 17 amino acids. The CDR3 coding sequence is TGTGCCAGCAGTTACTCGGGGGGACAGGGAAGATTCACTGAAGCTTTCTTT. This gives the protein CASSYSGGQGRFTEAFF.

V and J are TRBV9 and TRBJ2-6; unclear D gene. The ends were cut back, 7 bases at V and 1 base at J, with 6 bases in the middle. Per the germline V gene, CDR1 is SGDLS and CDR2 is YYNGEE. The CDR3 runs 13 residues. The CDR3 DNA is TGTGCCAGCGTGAGATCTGGGGCCAACGTCCTGACTTTC. Its translation is CASVRSGANVLTF.

This clone appeared a single time. The chain employs TRBV12-3 or TRBV12-4 and TRBJ1-2, with a possible D match to TRBD1 (6 bases). V lost 1 base, J lost 7 bases, and 10 bases lay in between. This CDR3 is built from 13 residues. CDR3 residues: CASSLGGGRGYTF. The CDR3 DNA reads as TGTGCCAGCAGTTTAGGAGGGGGACGTGGCTACACCTTC.

The chain combines TRBV19 with TRBJ1-1, with D unresolved. The V end lost 4 bases, the J end lost 6 bases, and 15 bases lay between the germline ends. The CDR3 runs 14 residues. Germline V gene sequence: CDR1 LNHDA, CDR2 SQIVND (reference sequence). CDR3 in amino acids: CASSKAPAGPEAFF. CDR3 bases: TGTGCCAGTAGTAAGGCCCCGGCAGGCCCTGAAGCTTTCTTT.

The genes are TRBV29-1 and TRBJ2-2; D is possibly TRBD1 (6 bases). Looked up from germline, CDR1 is SQVTM and CDR2 is ANQGSEA. The CDR3 length is 15 residues. V shed 3 bases and J shed 2 bases, with 13 bases lying between them. The CDR3 bases are TGCAGCGTTGATCGGCGGACAGCCAACACCGGGGAGCTGTTTTTT. Translation: CSVDRRTANTGELFF.

The gene calls are TRBV4-1 and TRBJ2-1; 10 bases fit TRBD1. This CDR3 comprises 16 residues. Per germline, CDR1 MGHRA and CDR2 YSYEKL. With V trimmed by 3 bases and J by 6 bases, 8 bases remained unmatched. In DNA form, the CDR3 reads TGCGCCAGCAGCCACTCTAGGGACAGGGGCCGCAATGAGCAGTTCTTC. It is translated as CASSHSRDRGRNEQFF.

The DNA of the CDR3 is TGTGCCAGCAGCTATACCGGGGGAGGGTACGCAACTAATGAAAAACTGTTTTTT. Translating gives CASSYTGGGYATNEKLFF. This chain connects TRBV5-8 to TRBJ1-4, with a tentative D call TRBD1 (5 bases). Germline V gene data show CDR1 as SGHTS and CDR2 as YDEGEE. V shed 3 bases and J shed 0 bases, with 18 bases lying between them. The CDR3 sequence is 18 residues long. Drawing the rest from reference TRBV5-8 and TRBJ1-4, the complete variable domain is EAGVTQSPTHLIKTRGQQATLRCSPISGHTSVYWYQQALGLGLQFLLWYDEGEERNRGNFPPRFSGRQFPNYSSELNVNALELEDSALYLCASSYTGGGYATNEKLFFGSGTQLSVL.

This clone has a single count. The V and J genes are TRBV2 and TRBJ1-1; D is possibly TRBD1 (6 bases). The CDR3 covers 15 residues. Germline V gives CDR1 SNHLY, CDR2 FYNNEI. The ends were cut back, 8 bases at V and 1 base at J, with 17 bases in the middle. The chain's CDR3 is CASGLRGSGNTEAFF. CDR3 coding DNA: TGTGCCAGCGGCCTCAGGGGATCGGGGAACACTGAAGCTTTCTTT.

The chain is built from TRBV30 and TRBJ1-2; TRBD1 is a possible D gene (5 bases). This CDR3 has 14 residues. Trimming removed 0 bases from V and 7 bases from J, with 15 bases in between. Germline V lookup: CDR1 GTSNPN, CDR2 SVGIG (reference sequence). The CDR3 DNA reads TGTGCCTGGAGTGTCGGCAGGGATCACCTTGGCTACACCTTC. This gives the protein CAWSVGRDHLGYTF.

The chain uses TRBV18 and TRBJ1-3, with D unclear. In germline, CDR1 is KGHSH, CDR2 LQKENI. The CDR3 is 17 amino acids. V shed 3 bases and J shed 0 bases, with 15 bases lying between them. DNA for the CDR3: TGTGCCAGCTCACCCCTGGGAATGGGAGACTCTGGAAACACCATATATTTT. It encodes CASSPLGMGDSGNTIYF. Full variable domain (outside the CDR3, taken from reference TRBV18 and TRBJ1-3): NAGVMQNPRHLVRRRGQEARLRCSPMKGHSHVYWYRQLPEEGLKFMVYLQKENIIDESGMPKERFSAEFPKEGPSILRIQQVVRGDSAAYFCASSPLGMGDSGNTIYFGEGSWLTVV.

This clone has a handful of counts. This sequence joins TRBV27 and TRBJ1-6, with D tentatively TRBD1 (5 bases). The V end was cut by 0 bases, the J end by 9 bases, with 12 bases between. Germline V gene data show CDR1 as MNHEY and CDR2 as SMNVEV (reference sequence). CDR3 size: 15 residues. CDR3 in amino acids: CASSLSTEGFSPLHF. Written as DNA, the CDR3 is TGTGCCAGCAGTTTATCTACGGAGGGGTTTTCACCCCTCCACTTT.

This chain links TRBV5-1 with TRBJ2-5; a weak D match, TRBD1 (6 bases). In germline, CDR1 is SGHRS, CDR2 YFSETQ. Deletions cut 4 bases from V and 2 bases from J, with 21 bases between. The CDR3 contains 17 residues. The CDR3 sequence is CASSANRVLVPQETQYF. In DNA, the CDR3 is TGCGCCAGCAGCGCCAACAGGGTACTGGTTCCTCAAGAGACCCAGTACTTC.

The chain is built from TRBV18 and TRBJ1-6; D might be TRBD1 (5 bases). Germline V gives CDR1 KGHSH, CDR2 LQKENI. V lost 2 bases and J 8 bases, leaving 10 bases between the germline ends. CDR3 length: 14 amino acids. The chain's CDR3 is CASSPGGRDSPLHF. CDR3 nucleotides: TGTGCCAGCTCACCAGGTGGCAGGGATTCACCCCTCCACTTT.

The gene calls are TRBV28 and TRBJ2-7; perhaps TRBD1 as D (5 bases). CDR1 and CDR2 from the germline V gene are MDHEN and SYDVKM. CDR3 length: 14 amino acids. Trimming took off 6 bases at V and 7 bases at J, with 19 bases between the two ends. CDR3 bases: TGTGCCAGCAGCGACATAGCCCCGAAGGGGGAGCAGTACTTC. Translating it yields CASSDIAPKGEQYF.

The gene calls are TRBV4-1 and TRBJ1-5; D gene uncertain. Germline V gives CDR1 MGHRA, CDR2 YSYEKL. The CDR3 contains 17 residues. V lost 0 bases and J lost 0, with 12 bases in between. In nucleotides, the CDR3 is TGCGCCAGCAGCCAAGATGGGAGGGCATATAGCAATCAGCCCCAGCATTTT. Protein sequence: CASSQDGRAYSNQPQHF.

In this sample, this clone turned up once. As DNA, the CDR3 is TGTGCCAGCAGCCAAAATATTGGCAAATCCCCGAACACTGAAGCTTTCTTT. Translation gives CASSQNIGKSPNTEAFF. V usage is TRBV16 and J usage is TRBJ1-1; D is undetermined. The germline gives CDR1 KGHSY, CDR2 FQNENV. The V gene lost 2 bases and the J gene lost 1 base, with 17 bases spanning the gap. The CDR3 consists of 17 residues.

The rearrangement links TRBV15 to TRBJ1-5; no definite D call. Germline V gene sequence: CDR1 LNHNV, CDR2 YYDKDF (reference sequence). The V end lost 8 bases, the J end lost 0 bases, and 11 bases lay between the germline ends. This CDR3 has 14 amino acids. The CDR3 DNA reads TGTGCCACCGAGCGAGGGAATAGCAATCAGCCCCAGCATTTT. Protein sequence: CATERGNSNQPQHF.

The V call is TRBV28, the J call TRBJ2-7; 8 bases fit TRBD2. V shed 9 bases, J shed 0 bases, and the junction held 7 bases outside the gene matches. Per germline, CDR1 MDHEN and CDR2 SYDVKM. The CDR3 has 14 residues. CDR3 nucleotide sequence: TGTGCCAGTAAGAGCGGGAGCAACTCCTACGAGCAGTACTTC. As protein: CASKSGSNSYEQYF.

This chain connects TRBV30 to TRBJ1-2; 11 bases line up with TRBD1. J gave up 2 bases and V 0 bases, and 14 bases lay outside the gene matches. CDR3 size: 19 residues. In germline, CDR1 is GTSNPN, CDR2 SVGIG (reference sequence). The CDR3 sequence: CAWSVLYRTGGRSNYGYTF. Written as DNA, the CDR3 is TGTGCCTGGAGTGTACTGTATCGGACAGGGGGCAGGAGCAACTATGGCTACACCTTC.

This chain connects TRBV28 to TRBJ2-7; a weak D match, TRBD2 (6 bases). CDR3 length: 15 amino acids. V lost 1 base to trimming and J lost 5 bases, with 15 bases between them. CDR1 and CDR2 from the germline V gene are MDHEN and SYDVKM. The CDR3 protein is CASSLSGASPNEQYF. For the CDR3, the DNA is TGTGCCAGCAGTTTATCGGGAGCTTCACCTAACGAGCAGTACTTC.

The chain couples TRBV6-5 to TRBJ1-6; no clear D. Trimming shortened V by 0 bases and J by 7 bases, and 10 bases separated the two germline ends. CDR1 and CDR2 from the germline V gene are MNHEY and SVGAGI. This CDR3 is 15 amino acids long. The CDR3 here is CASSYSRGFNSPLHF. The CDR3 nucleotides read TGTGCCAGCAGTTACTCAAGAGGGTTCAATTCACCCCTCCACTTT.

The genes are TRBV7-2 and TRBJ1-2, with D uncertain. Per germline, CDR1 SGHTA and CDR2 FQGNSA. The V and J ends lost 2 bases and 0 bases respectively, with 13 bases between them. This CDR3 spans 16 amino acids. In DNA, the CDR3 is TGTGCCAGCAGCTTAAGTGGCTCCCCCCCTAACTATGGCTACACCTTC. Translated, it gives CASSLSGSPPNYGYTF.

The rearrangement uses TRBV19 and TRBJ1-1, with 9 bases fitting TRBD1. Germline V gene sequence: CDR1 LNHDA, CDR2 SQIVND (reference sequence). V trimming: 2 bases; J trimming: 10 bases; junction bases outside the gene matches: 5. The CDR3 consists of 13 residues. The CDR3 protein is CASSIREGQGAFF. CDR3 bases: TGTGCCAGTAGTATACGGGAGGGACAGGGAGCTTTCTTT.

J is TRBJ2-5 and V is TRBV19; TRBD1 might be the D (6 bases). CDR3 length equals 13 residues. The V gene's germline CDR1 is LNHDA and CDR2 SQIVND (reference sequence). V was pared by 5 bases and J by 4 bases, with 11 bases between. The CDR3 bases are TGTGCCAGTAGTGAAACAGGGATAGAGACCCAGTACTTC. Translating it yields CASSETGIETQYF.